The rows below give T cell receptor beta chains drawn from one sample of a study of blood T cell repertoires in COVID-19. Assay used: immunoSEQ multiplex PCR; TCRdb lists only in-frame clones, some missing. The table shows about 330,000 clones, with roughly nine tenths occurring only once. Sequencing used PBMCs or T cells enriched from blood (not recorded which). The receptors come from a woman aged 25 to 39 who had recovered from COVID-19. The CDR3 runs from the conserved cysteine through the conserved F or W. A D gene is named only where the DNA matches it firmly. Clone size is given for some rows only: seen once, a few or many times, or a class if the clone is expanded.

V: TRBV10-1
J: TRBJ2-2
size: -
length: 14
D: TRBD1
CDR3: CASRADRVSGELFF
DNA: TGCGCCAGCAGGGCTGACAGGGTTTCCGGGGAGCTGTTTTTT

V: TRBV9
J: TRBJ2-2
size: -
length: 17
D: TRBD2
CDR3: CASGETRGGANTGELFF
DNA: TGTGCCAGCGGGGAGACGCGGGGGGGTGCCAACACCGGGGAGCTGTTTTTT

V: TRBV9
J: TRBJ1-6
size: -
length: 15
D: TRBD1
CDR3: CASSESGTGYSPLHF
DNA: TGTGCCAGCAGCGAAAGCGGGACAGGGTATTCACCCCTCCACTTT

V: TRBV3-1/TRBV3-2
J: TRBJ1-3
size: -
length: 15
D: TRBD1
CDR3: CASSPGTGSGNTIYF
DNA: TGTGCCAGCAGCCCCGGGACAGGTTCTGGAAACACCATATATTTT

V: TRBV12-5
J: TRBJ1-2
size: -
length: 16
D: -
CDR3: CASGLTTGSNNYGYTF
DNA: TGTGCTAGTGGTTTGACGACGGGTAGCAATAACTATGGCTACACCTTC

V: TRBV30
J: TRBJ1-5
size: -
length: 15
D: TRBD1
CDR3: CAWSVGQGGNQPQHF
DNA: TGTGCCTGGAGTGTCGGCCAGGGGGGCAATCAGCCCCAGCATTTT

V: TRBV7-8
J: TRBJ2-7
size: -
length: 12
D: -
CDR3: CASSIGQYEQYF
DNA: TGTGCCAGCAGTATCGGACAGTACGAGCAGTACTTC

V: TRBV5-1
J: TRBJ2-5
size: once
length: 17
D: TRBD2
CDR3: CASSPGGARGSQETQYF
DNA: TGCGCCAGCAGCCCGGGGGGGGCCCGTGGGTCACAAGAGACCCAGTACTTC

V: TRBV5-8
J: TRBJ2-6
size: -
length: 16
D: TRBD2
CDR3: CASSWSSISGASVLTF
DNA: TGTGCCAGCAGCTGGTCCTCGATTAGCGGGGCTTCCGTCCTGACTTTC

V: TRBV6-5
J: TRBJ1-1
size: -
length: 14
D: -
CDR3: CASSYRGGNTEAFF
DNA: TGTGCCAGCAGTTATAGAGGTGGGAACACTGAAGCTTTCTTT

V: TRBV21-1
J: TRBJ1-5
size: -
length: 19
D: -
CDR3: CASSKPGQRAENSNQPQHF
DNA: TGTGCCAGCAGCAAACCGGGACAGCGCGCTGAAAATAGCAATCAGCCCCAGCATTTT

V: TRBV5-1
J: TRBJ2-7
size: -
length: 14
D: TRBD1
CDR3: CASSLGTGGFEQYF
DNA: TGCGCCAGCAGCTTGGGGACAGGGGGCTTCGAGCAGTACTTC

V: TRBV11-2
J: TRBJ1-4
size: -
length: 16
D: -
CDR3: CASSPQMSTTNEKLFF
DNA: TGTGCCAGCAGCCCACAGATGAGTACAACTAATGAAAAACTGTTTTTT

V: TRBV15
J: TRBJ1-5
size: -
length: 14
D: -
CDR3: CATSRGDSNQPQHF
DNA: TGTGCCACCAGTCGGGGGGATAGCAATCAGCCCCAGCATTTT

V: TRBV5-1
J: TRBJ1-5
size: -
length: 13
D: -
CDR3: CASSLGENQPQHF
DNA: TGCGCCAGCAGCTTGGGGGAGAATCAGCCCCAGCATTTT

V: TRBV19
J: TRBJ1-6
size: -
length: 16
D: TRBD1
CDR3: CASSATQGVNNSPLHF
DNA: TGTGCCAGTAGTGCGACACAGGGGGTGAACAATTCACCCCTCCACTTT

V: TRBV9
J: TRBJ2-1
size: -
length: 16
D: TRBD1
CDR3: CASSVAGQGVINEQFF
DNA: TGTGCCAGCAGCGTAGCGGGTCAGGGGGTTATCAATGAGCAGTTCTTC

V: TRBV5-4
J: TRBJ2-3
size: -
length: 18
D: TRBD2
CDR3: CASSPGLAGGTGTDTQYF
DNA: TGTGCCAGCAGTCCGGGACTAGCGGGGGGGACAGGCACAGATACGCAGTATTTT

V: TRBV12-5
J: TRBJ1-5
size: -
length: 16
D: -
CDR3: CASGLVADSPNQPQHF
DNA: TGTGCTAGTGGTTTGGTAGCGGACAGCCCCAATCAGCCCCAGCATTTT

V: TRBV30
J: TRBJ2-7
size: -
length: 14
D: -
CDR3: CAWTDRGISGEQYF
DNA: TGTGCCTGGACCGATCGGGGGATTTCGGGCGAGCAGTACTTC

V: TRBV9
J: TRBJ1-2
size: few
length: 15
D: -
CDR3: CASSILSEGIYGYTF
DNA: TGTGCCAGCAGCATATTATCGGAGGGAATCTATGGCTACACCTTC

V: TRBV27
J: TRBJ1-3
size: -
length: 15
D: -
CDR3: CASSLIWGQGNTIYF
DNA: TGTGCCAGCAGTTTAATCTGGGGGCAGGGAAACACCATATATTTT

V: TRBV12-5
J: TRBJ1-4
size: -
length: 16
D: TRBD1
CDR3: CASGLSPGQGDEKLFF
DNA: TGTGCTAGTGGTTTGTCGCCGGGACAGGGAGATGAAAAACTGTTTTTT

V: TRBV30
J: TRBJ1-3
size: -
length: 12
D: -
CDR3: CAWSVSGNTIYF
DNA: TGTGCCTGGAGTGTATCGGGAAACACCATATATTTT

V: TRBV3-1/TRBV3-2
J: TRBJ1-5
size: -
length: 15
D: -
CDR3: CASSPGGGDNQPQHF
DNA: TGTGCCAGCAGCCCGGGAGGAGGGGACAATCAGCCCCAGCATTTT

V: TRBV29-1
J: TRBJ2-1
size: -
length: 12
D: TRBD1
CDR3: CSVGQGYNEQFF
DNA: TGCAGCGTGGGACAGGGGTACAATGAGCAGTTCTTC

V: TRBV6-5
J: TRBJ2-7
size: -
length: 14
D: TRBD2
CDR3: CASSGTSGDYEQYF
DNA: TGTGCCAGCAGCGGGACTAGCGGGGACTACGAGCAGTACTTC

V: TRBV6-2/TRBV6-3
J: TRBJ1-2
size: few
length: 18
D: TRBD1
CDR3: CASSSPRDSLGVNYGYTF
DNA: TGTGCCAGCAGTTCTCCTCGGGACAGTCTGGGGGTTAACTATGGCTACACCTTC

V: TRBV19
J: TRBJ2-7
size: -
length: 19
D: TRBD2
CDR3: CASSSPPTSGPSSSYEQYF
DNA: TGTGCCAGTAGTTCACCCCCGACTAGCGGGCCCAGTAGCTCCTACGAGCAGTACTTC

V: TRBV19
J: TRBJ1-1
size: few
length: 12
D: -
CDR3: CATSGGGALAFF
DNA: TGTGCCACCAGTGGTGGGGGGGCTCTCGCTTTCTTT

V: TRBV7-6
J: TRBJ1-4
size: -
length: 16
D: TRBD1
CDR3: CASRRAGGASNEKLFF
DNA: TGTGCCAGCAGGCGGGCAGGGGGCGCTTCTAATGAAAAACTGTTTTTT

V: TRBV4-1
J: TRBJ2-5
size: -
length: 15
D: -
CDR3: CASSSSPGEQETQYF
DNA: TGCGCCAGCAGTTCATCCCCCGGGGAACAAGAGACCCAGTACTTC

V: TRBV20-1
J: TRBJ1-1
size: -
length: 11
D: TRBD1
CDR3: CSSHRGAEAFF
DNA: TGCAGCTCACACAGGGGCGCTGAAGCTTTCTTT

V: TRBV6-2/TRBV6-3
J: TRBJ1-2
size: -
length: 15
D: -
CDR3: CASSQAGQGLYGYTF
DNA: TGTGCCAGCAGCCAAGCGGGGCAGGGGCTCTATGGCTACACCTTC

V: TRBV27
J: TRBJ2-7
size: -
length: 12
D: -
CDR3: CASSLLGSRQYF
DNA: TGTGCCAGCAGTTTATTGGGTAGCCGGCAGTACTTC

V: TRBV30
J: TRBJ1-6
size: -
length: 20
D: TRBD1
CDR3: CAWKPRDRGAGGSYNSPLHF
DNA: TGTGCCTGGAAGCCGCGGGACAGGGGGGCCGGGGGCTCCTATAATTCACCCCTCCACTTT

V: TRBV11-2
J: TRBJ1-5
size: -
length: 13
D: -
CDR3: CASSLDRGQPQHF
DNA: TGTGCCAGCAGCTTAGATCGGGGTCAGCCCCAGCATTTT

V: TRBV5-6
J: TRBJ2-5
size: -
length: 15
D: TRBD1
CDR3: CASSTRTGSRETQYF
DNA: TGTGCCAGCAGCACCCGGACAGGGTCGAGGGAGACCCAGTACTTC

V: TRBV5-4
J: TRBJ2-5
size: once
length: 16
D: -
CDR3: CASRSTYGGPQETQYF
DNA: TGTGCCAGCAGATCGACATACGGGGGGCCCCAAGAGACCCAGTACTTC

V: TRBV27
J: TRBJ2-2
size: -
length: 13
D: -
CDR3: CASSWLATGELFF
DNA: TGTGCCAGCAGTTGGCTGGCCACCGGGGAGCTGTTTTTT

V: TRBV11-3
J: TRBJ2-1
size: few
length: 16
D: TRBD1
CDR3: CASSLGGQAKVNEQFF
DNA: TGTGCCAGCAGCTTAGGGGGACAGGCCAAAGTCAATGAGCAGTTCTTC

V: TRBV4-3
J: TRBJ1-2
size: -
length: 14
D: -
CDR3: CASSQDLTGYGYTF
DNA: TGCGCCAGCAGCCAAGATTTGACAGGCTATGGCTACACCTTC

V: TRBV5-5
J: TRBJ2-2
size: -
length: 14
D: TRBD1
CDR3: CASSAGTATGELFF
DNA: TGTGCCAGCAGCGCCGGGACAGCGACCGGGGAGCTGTTTTTT

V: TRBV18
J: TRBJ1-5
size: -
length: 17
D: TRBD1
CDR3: CASSPGQGGRDNQPQHF
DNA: TGTGCCAGCTCACCGGGACAGGGGGGTAGAGACAATCAGCCCCAGCATTTT

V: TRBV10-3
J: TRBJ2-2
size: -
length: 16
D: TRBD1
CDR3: CAISAVQGANTGELFF
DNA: TGTGCCATCAGTGCGGTACAGGGGGCCAACACCGGGGAGCTGTTTTTT